The 10 T cell receptor beta chains presented below share a single source sample, sequenced in a study of shared clonotypes between healthy human individuals. Sequencing was performed with immunoSEQ multiplex PCR; in TCRdb, only in-frame clones are kept and a portion is missing. The repertoire holds around 340,000 clones, with roughly 70% as singletons. Source material: memory CD4+ T cells sorted from blood. Sample subset: CD45RA-negative fraction. These receptors originate from a man aged 30-40 years in good health.

Comment on this clone: A far larger clone is only one base removed, so a read error is likely. Other DNA sequences in the sample encode the same CDR3. The V call is TRBV5-1, the J call TRBJ1-1; D unclear. This CDR3 contains 14 residues. The ends were cut back, 2 bases at V and 0 bases at J, with 8 bases in the middle. Germline assignment: CDR1 SGHRS and CDR2 YFSETQ. CDR3 amino acids: CASSLRTMNTEAFF. CDR3 DNA: TGCGCCAGCAGCTTACGGACCATGAACACTGAAGCTTTCTTT.

V usage is TRBV6-6 and J usage is TRBJ1-5; D is possibly TRBD1 (6 bases). This CDR3 has 14 residues. CDR1 and CDR2 from the germline V gene are MNHNY and SVGAGI (reference sequence). V lost 4 bases to trimming and J lost 3 bases, with 10 bases between them. The CDR3 DNA is TGTGCCAGCAGTTTCAAGGGGGACAATCAGCCCCAGCATTTT. Translation gives CASSFKGDNQPQHF.

The chain recombines TRBV7-9 with TRBJ1-2; TRBD1 matches 8 bases. This CDR3 is built from 14 residues. V dropped 5 bases and J dropped 4; count of bases not matched to a gene: 6. Germline CDR1 reads SEHNR; CDR2 reads FQNEAQ (reference sequence). The CDR3 DNA reads as TGTGCCAGCAGCCCTGGACAGGGCCCCTATGGCTACACCTTC. It specifies CASSPGQGPYGYTF.

The V call is TRBV19, the J call TRBJ2-2; TRBD1 might be the D (6 bases). Germline V gene sequence: CDR1 LNHDA, CDR2 SQIVND (reference sequence). Trimming shortened V by 5 bases and J by 2 bases, and 15 bases separated the two germline ends. The CDR3 extends over 16 amino acids. The CDR3 here is CASSSNRVGNTGELFF. CDR3 coding DNA: TGTGCCAGTAGTTCCAACAGGGTGGGAAACACCGGGGAGCTGTTTTTT.

This clone was seen more than once but under ten times. V usage is TRBV27 and J usage is TRBJ2-3; 7 positions match TRBD2. The CDR3 runs to 15 residues. The germline CDR1 and CDR2 sequences are MNHEY and SMNVEV (reference sequence). With V trimmed by 6 bases and J by 0 bases, 6 bases remained unmatched. The CDR3 DNA reads as TGTGCCAGCAGCCTCACTAGCGCTAGCACAGATACGCAGTATTTT. Translation gives CASSLTSASTDTQYF.

This chain joins TRBV7-8 and TRBJ2-7, with D tentatively TRBD1 or TRBD2 (5 bases each). V was shortened by 4 bases and J by 0 bases, with 13 bases between the two germline ends. CDR1 and CDR2 from the germline V gene are SGHVS and FQNEAQ. The CDR3 contains 15 residues. CDR3 loop: CASSSGTRFSYEQYF. The CDR3 coding sequence is TGTGCCAGCAGCTCCGGGACGAGGTTCTCCTACGAGCAGTACTTC.

This CDR3 reads CASSPRASATDTQYF. CDR3 DNA: TGTGCCAGCAGCCCCAGGGCTAGCGCCACAGATACGCAGTATTTT. The chain couples TRBV7-2 to TRBJ2-3; possibly TRBD2 for D (6 bases). The CDR3 runs to 15 residues. The germline V gene has CDR1 SGHTA and CDR2 FQGNSA. V lost 5 bases to trimming and J lost 2 bases, with 14 bases between them.

This clone was counted at least ten times. V usage is TRBV27 and J usage is TRBJ2-1; 7 nucleotides agree with TRBD2. Germline CDR1 and CDR2: MNHEY and SMNVEV (reference sequence). V lost 3 bases and J lost 7; bases outside the gene matches: 9. This CDR3 has 15 amino acids. In nucleotides, the CDR3 is TGTGCCAGCAGTTTCATGGGCGGGAGAATTAATGAGCAGTTCTTC. Its translation: CASSFMGGRINEQFF.

This clone has a single count. V usage is TRBV19 and J usage is TRBJ2-1; D is uncertain. Germline V gives CDR1 LNHDA, CDR2 SQIVND (reference sequence). This CDR3 is 12 amino acids long. V was pared by 3 bases and J by 8 bases, with 8 bases between. CDR3 coding DNA: TGTGCCAGTAGTATTAGAGTCGATGAGCAGTTCTTC. Protein product: CASSIRVDEQFF.

A single count supports this clone. The chain links TRBV7-3 to TRBJ2-2; D might be TRBD1 or TRBD2, each matching 5 bases. Germline CDR1 reads SGHTA; CDR2 reads FQGTGA. V was clipped by 3 bases and J by 6 bases, with 17 bases between them. The CDR3 spans 16 residues. Here the CDR3 DNA reads TGTGCCAGCAGCTTCCTTGGGGGTAGATCTGCCGGGGAGCTGTTTTTT. This sequence encodes CASSFLGGRSAGELFF.